This T cell receptor beta chain was sequenced in a study of cytomegalovirus exposure and HLA in healthy donors. The protocol was immunoSEQ multiplex PCR, while the TCRdb copy is restricted to in-frame clones and leaves out a portion. The repertoire holds approximately 120,000 clones, with about 96% as singletons. The ends lost 4 bases at V and 3 bases at J; junction bases unmatched: 9. This CDR3 spans 17 amino acids. CDR1 and CDR2 (germline): SGDLS, YYNGEE. As for this clone: Its antigen is undetermined.

Findings of the study overall: Reports described diagnosis of cytomegalovirus status by the classifier as highly specific and sensitive.

The study drew the donors from its approximately 120-subject validation cohort, separate from the approximately 670-subject first cohort. Specimen: PBMCs. This chain joins TRBV9 and TRBJ2-2, with 10 bases matching TRBD2. The source is a man in his late teens or twenties in good health and CMV-seronegative. The CDR3: CASSTPAGGPDTGELFF. CDR3 nucleotide sequence: TGTGCCAGCAGCACCCCAGCGGGAGGGCCGGACACCGGGGAGCTGTTTTTT. The whole variable domain, filled in from reference TRBV9 and TRBJ2-2, reads DSGVTQTPKHLITATGQRVTLRCSPRSGDLSVYWYQQSLDQGLQFLIQYYNGEERAKGNILERFSAQQFPDLHSELNLSSLELGDSALYFCASSTPAGGPDTGELFFGEGSRLTVL.